The source of this T cell receptor (beta chain) is a study of shared clonotypes between healthy human individuals. Study as a whole: Per donor, three plates held CD4 naive cells, three held CD4 memory, two held CD8 naive and one held CD8 memory. Study findings and constraints: The generation probabilities recorded for non-shared clonotypes fell below those of clonotypes shared by all four donors.

Trimming cost V 6 bases and J 7 bases, with 16 bases left between them. CDR3 length: 13 amino acids. Germline loops: CDR1 SNHLY, CDR2 FYNNEI. On this clone itself: The antigen remains unidentified.

Deep-level assay runs were performed. TCRdb's table, derived via immunoSEQ multiplex PCR, lists solely in-frame clones and lacks some. Counted here are around 990,000 clones, approximately 77% occurring once; the ten biggest clones make up 0.85% to 1%. Every donor, a Caucasian adult, lived in Nashville, Tennessee. The source is a man in his late teens or twenties in good health. Some clones in this sample may be carry-over from other donors' samples. What was sequenced was memory CD4+ T cells from PBMCs. As to subset: CD45RA-negative fraction. The gene calls are TRBV2 and TRBJ2-7; a weak D match, TRBD2 (6 bases). The CDR3 reads CASSGTPAGEQYF. DNA of the CDR3: TGTGCCAGCAGCGGGACTCCCGCCGGTGAGCAGTACTTC.